The clone carrying this T cell receptor (beta chain) appeared once. In germline, CDR1 is SNHLY, CDR2 FYNNEI. The CDR3 length is 14 residues. These data come from a study of cytomegalovirus exposure and HLA in healthy donors. Study in general: The early release's HLA-typed donors yielded 70 million to 85 million unique TCRs. Within the Caucasian-associated ancestry cluster were roughly 82% of the 350 to 400 genotyped donors.

This PCR relied on a set of 60 Vbeta primers and 13 Jbeta primers. The method was immunoSEQ multiplex PCR; TCRdb's version includes in-frame clones alone and lacks a portion of them. The sample records about 85,000 clones, about 80% being singletons. V and J are TRBV2 and TRBJ2-5, with TRBD1 matching 8 bases. Judging by the DNA end, TRBJ2-7 fits better; the J call may be wrong. The sequenced sample was PBMCs. The receptor's source is a woman in her forties or fifties in good health and CMV-seropositive. CDR3: CASQSGTGPYEQYF. In nucleotides, the CDR3 is TGTGCCAGCCAAAGTGGGACAGGACCCTACGAGCAGTACTTC.